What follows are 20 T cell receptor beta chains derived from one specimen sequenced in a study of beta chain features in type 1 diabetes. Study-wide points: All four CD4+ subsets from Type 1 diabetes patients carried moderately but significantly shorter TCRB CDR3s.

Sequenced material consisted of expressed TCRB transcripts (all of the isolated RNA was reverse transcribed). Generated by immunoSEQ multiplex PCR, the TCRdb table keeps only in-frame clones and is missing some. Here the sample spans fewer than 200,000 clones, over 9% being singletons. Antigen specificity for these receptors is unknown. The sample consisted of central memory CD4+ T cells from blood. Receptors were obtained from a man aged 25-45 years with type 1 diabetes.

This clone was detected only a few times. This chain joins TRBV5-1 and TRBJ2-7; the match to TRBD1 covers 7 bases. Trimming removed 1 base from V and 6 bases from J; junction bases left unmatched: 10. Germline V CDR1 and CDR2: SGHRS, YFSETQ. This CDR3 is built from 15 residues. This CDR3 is CASSLYATGIREQYF. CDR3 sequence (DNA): TGCGCCAGCAGCTTGTACGCGACAGGGATCCGCGAGCAGTACTTC.

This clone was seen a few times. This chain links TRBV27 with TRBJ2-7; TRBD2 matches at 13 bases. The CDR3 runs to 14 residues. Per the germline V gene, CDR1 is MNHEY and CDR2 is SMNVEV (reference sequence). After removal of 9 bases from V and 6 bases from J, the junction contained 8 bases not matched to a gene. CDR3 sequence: CASRPGTSGTEQYF. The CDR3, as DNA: TGTGCCAGTAGACCCGGGACTAGCGGGACCGAGCAGTACTTC.

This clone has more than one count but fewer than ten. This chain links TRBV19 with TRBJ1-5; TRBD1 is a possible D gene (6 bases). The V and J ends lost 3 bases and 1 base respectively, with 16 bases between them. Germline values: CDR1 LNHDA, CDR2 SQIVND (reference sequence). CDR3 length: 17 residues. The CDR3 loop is CASSIRMGASSNQPQHF. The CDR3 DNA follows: TGTGCCAGTAGTATCCGTATGGGGGCTTCAAGCAATCAGCCCCAGCATTTT.

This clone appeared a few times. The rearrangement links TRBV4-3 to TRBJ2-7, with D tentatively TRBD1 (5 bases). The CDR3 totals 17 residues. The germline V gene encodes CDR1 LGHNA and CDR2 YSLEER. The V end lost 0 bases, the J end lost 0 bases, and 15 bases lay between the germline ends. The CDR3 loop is CASSQDLQGLFSYEQYF. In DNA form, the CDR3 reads TGCGCCAGCAGCCAAGATCTTCAGGGCCTCTTCTCCTACGAGCAGTACTTC.

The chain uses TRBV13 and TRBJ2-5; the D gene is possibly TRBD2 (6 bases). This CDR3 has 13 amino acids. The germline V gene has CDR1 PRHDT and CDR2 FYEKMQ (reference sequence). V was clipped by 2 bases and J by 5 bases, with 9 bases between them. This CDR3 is CASSLQAGETQYF. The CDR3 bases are TGTGCCAGCAGCTTACAGGCGGGGGAGACCCAGTACTTC.

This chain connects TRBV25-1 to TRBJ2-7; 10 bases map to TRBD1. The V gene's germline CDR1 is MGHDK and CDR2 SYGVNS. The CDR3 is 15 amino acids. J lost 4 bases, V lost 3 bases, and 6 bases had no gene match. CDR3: CASSEPGTGAYEQYF. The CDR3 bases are TGTGCCAGCAGTGAGCCCGGGACAGGGGCTTACGAGCAGTACTTC.

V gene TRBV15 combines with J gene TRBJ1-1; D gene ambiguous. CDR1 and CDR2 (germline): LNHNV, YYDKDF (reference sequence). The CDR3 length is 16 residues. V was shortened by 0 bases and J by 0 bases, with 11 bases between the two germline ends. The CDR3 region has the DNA TGTGCCACCAGCAGAGATGGGAGTACCCTGAACACTGAAGCTTTCTTT. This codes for CATSRDGSTLNTEAFF.

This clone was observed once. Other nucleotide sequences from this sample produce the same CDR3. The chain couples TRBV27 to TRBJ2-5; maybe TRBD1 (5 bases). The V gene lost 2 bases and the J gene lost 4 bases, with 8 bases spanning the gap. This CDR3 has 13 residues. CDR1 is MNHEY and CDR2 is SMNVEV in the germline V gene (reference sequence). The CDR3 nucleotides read TGTGCCAGCAGTTTAAGAAGGGGAGAGACCCAGTACTTC. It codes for CASSLRRGETQYF.

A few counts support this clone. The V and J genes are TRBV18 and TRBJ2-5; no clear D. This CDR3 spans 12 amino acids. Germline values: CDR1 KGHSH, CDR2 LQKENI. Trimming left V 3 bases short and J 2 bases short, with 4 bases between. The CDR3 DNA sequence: TGTGCCAGCTCACCGACACAAGAGACCCAGTACTTC. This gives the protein CASSPTQETQYF.

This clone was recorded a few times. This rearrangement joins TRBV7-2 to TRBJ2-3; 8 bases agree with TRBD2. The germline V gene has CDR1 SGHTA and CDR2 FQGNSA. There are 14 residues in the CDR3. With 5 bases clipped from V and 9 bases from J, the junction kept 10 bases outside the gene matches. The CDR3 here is CASSTGLGFYTQYF. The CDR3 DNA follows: TGTGCCAGCAGCACGGGACTAGGTTTTTACACGCAGTATTTT.

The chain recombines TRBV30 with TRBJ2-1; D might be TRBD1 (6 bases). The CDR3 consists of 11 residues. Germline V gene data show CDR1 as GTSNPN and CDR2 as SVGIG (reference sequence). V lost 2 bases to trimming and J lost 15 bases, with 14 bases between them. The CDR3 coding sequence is TGTGCCTGGAGTCACAGGGAATCGGGGTTCTTC. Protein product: CAWSHRESGFF.

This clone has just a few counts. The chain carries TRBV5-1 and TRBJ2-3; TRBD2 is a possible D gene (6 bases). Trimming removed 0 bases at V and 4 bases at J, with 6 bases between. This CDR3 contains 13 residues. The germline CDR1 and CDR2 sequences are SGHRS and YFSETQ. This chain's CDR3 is CASSLAGADTQYF. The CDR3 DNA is TGCGCCAGCAGCTTGGCGGGGGCAGATACGCAGTATTTT.

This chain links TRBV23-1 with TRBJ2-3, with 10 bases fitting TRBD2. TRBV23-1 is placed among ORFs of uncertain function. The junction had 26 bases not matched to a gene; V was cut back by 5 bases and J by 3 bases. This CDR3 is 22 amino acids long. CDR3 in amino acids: CASSTGTPILAGANEGTDTQYF. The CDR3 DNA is TGCGCCAGCAGTACCGGGACACCTATTCTAGCGGGAGCTAATGAGGGAACAGATACGCAGTATTTT.

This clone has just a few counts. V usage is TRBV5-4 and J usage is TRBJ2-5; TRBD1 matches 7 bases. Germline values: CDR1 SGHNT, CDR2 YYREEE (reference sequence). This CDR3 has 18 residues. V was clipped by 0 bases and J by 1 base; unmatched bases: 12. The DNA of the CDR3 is TGTGCCAGCAGCTTGGCGCCCTATGGGACAGCCGGCCAAGAGACCCAGTACTTC. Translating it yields CASSLAPYGTAGQETQYF.

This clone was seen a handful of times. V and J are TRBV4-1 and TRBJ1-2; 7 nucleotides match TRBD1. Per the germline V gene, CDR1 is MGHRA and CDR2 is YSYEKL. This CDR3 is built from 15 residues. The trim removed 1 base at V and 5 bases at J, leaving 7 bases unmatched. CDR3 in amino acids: CASSQASDRAYGYTF. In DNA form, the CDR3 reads TGCGCCAGCAGCCAAGCTTCCGACAGGGCGTATGGCTACACCTTC.

The CDR3 DNA reads as TGTGCCAGCAGCTTAGGCCGGGTGCGAACTGAAGCTTTCTTT. This gives the protein CASSLGRVRTEAFF. V usage is TRBV13 and J usage is TRBJ1-1, with unresolved D. V was shortened by 0 bases and J by 5 bases, with 10 bases between the two germline ends. The CDR3 is 14 amino acids. Germline loops: CDR1 PRHDT, CDR2 FYEKMQ (reference sequence).

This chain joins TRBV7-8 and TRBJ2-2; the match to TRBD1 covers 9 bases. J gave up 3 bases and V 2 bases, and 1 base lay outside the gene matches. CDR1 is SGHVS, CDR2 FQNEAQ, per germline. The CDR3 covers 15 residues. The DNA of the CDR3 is TGTGCCAGCAGCTTAAGACAGGGGGACACCGGGGAGCTGTTTTTT. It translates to CASSLRQGDTGELFF.

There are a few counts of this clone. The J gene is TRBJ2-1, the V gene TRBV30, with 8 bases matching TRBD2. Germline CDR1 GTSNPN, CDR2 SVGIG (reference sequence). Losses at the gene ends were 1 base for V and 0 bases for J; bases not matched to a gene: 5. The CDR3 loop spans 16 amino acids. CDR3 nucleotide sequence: TGTGCCTGGAGTGGACTAGCGATAAGCTCCTACAATGAGCAGTTCTTC. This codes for CAWSGLAISSYNEQFF. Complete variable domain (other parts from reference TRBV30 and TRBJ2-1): SQTIHQWPATLVQPVGSPLSLECTVEGTSNPNLYWYRQAAGRGLQLLFYSVGIGQISSEVPQNLSASRPQDRQFILSSKKLLLSDSGFYLCAWSGLAISSYNEQFFGPGTRLTVL.

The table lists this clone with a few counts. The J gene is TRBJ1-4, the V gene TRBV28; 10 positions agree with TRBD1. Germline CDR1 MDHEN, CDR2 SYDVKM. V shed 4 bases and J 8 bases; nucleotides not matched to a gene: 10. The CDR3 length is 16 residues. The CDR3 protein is CASSSFGTGDGEKLFF. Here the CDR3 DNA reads TGTGCCAGCAGTTCATTCGGGACAGGGGATGGGGAAAAACTGTTTTTT.

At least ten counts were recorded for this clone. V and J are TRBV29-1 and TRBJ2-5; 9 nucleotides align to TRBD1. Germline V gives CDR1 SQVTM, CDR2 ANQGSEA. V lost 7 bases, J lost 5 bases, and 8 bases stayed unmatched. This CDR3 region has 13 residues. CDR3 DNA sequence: TGCAGCGGACGGGACAGGGTGAGGGAGACCCAGTACTTC. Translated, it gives CSGRDRVRETQYF.